Presented here are 10 T cell receptor beta chains from one specimen sequenced in a study of cytomegalovirus exposure and HLA in healthy donors. Use of 60 Vbeta and 13 Jbeta primers characterized the PCR. Sequenced by immunoSEQ multiplex PCR; TCRdb stores in-frame clones only, minus some. The sample consists of about 160,000 clones, roughly 80% of them appearing once. Input material: PBMCs. The source of these receptors is a man aged 30-40 years in good health and CMV-seronegative.

The chain uses TRBV28 and TRBJ2-3; 7 nucleotides agree with TRBD2. The CDR3 covers 15 residues. CDR1 and CDR2 from the germline V gene are MDHEN and SYDVKM. V lost 3 bases and J lost 1; bases outside the gene matches: 4. DNA for the CDR3: TGTGCCAGCAGTTTGGGGGGGAAAGGCACAGATACGCAGTATTTT. Its protein is CASSLGGKGTDTQYF.

This sequence joins TRBV25-1 and TRBJ2-2; 12 nucleotides agree with TRBD2. The CDR3 loop spans 14 amino acids. From germline, CDR1 is MGHDK and CDR2 SYGVNS. V was clipped by 8 bases and J by 5 bases; unmatched bases: 3. The CDR3 loop reads CASSSGRGTGELFF. CDR3 sequence (DNA): TGTGCCAGCTCTAGCGGGAGGGGAACCGGGGAGCTGTTTTTT.

The chain employs TRBV9 and TRBJ1-1; a weak D match, TRBD1 (5 bases). V was pared by 4 bases and J by 1 base, with 14 bases between. CDR1 and CDR2 from the germline V gene are SGDLS and YYNGEE. This CDR3 region has 15 residues. The CDR3 nucleotides read TGTGCCAGCAGCCCCGGCGGGGGTTGGAACACTGAAGCTTTCTTT. Amino acids: CASSPGGGWNTEAFF.

V usage is TRBV2 and J usage is TRBJ1-5, with D perhaps matching TRBD1 (6 bases). The V end was cut by 2 bases, the J end by 6 bases, with 14 bases between. The CDR3 length is 15 residues. Germline values: CDR1 SNHLY, CDR2 FYNNEI. The CDR3 DNA reads TGTGCCAGCAGTGAATTTGAGGGGGAACGTCAGCCCCAGCATTTT. As protein: CASSEFEGERQPQHF.

In its sample, this clone was seen a few times. V gene TRBV7-9 combines with J gene TRBJ2-7; 9 positions agree with TRBD1. Germline CDR1 is SEHNR and CDR2 is FQNEAQ (reference sequence). The CDR3 is 15 amino acids. With 6 bases clipped from V and 1 base from J, the junction kept 7 bases outside the gene matches. As DNA, the CDR3 is TGTGCCAGCAGTCTTACAGGGGGCGCTTCCTACGAGCAGTACTTC. Its translation: CASSLTGGASYEQYF.

This clone appeared once. The V gene is TRBV18, the J gene TRBJ1-2; TRBD1 is a possible D gene (5 bases). The CDR3 runs 14 residues. Per the germline V gene, CDR1 is KGHSH and CDR2 is LQKENI. Trimming shortened V by 3 bases and J by 3 bases, and 11 bases separated the two germline ends. Here the CDR3 reads CASSPGRADYGYTF. CDR3 sequence (DNA): TGTGCCAGCTCACCCGGCAGGGCCGACTATGGCTACACCTTC. Full variable domain (missing parts from reference TRBV18 and TRBJ1-2): NAGVMQNPRHLVRRRGQEARLRCSPMKGHSHVYWYRQLPEEGLKFMVYLQKENIIDESGMPKERFSAEFPKEGPSILRIQQVVRGDSAAYFCASSPGRADYGYTFGSGTRLTVV.

V usage is TRBV6-5 and J usage is TRBJ1-1; the match to TRBD1 covers 9 bases. With V trimmed by 6 bases and J by 6 bases, 11 bases remained unmatched. The CDR3 spans 15 residues. Germline loops: CDR1 MNHEY, CDR2 SVGAGI. CDR3 protein: CASSLILGQGPEAFF. The CDR3 nucleotides read TGTGCCAGCAGCTTAATCTTGGGACAGGGCCCTGAAGCTTTCTTT.

The rearrangement joins TRBV9 to TRBJ2-2; TRBD1 might be the D (5 bases). This CDR3 is 15 amino acids long. Germline V lookup: CDR1 SGDLS, CDR2 YYNGEE. The V and J ends lost 7 bases and 1 base respectively, with 14 bases between them. The CDR3 DNA reads as TGTGCCAGCGAAGGGGCGGTGATGAACACCGGGGAGCTGTTTTTT. It is translated as CASEGAVMNTGELFF.

This clone showed up just a few times. CDR3 nucleotides: TGTGCCATCAGTGACACGCCGGGACTCGCTAGCGGAGGGCAGTACTTC. Its translation: CAISDTPGLASGGQYF. This chain connects TRBV10-3 to TRBJ2-7; the match to TRBD2 covers 7 bases. CDR3 length equals 16 residues. Germline V gives CDR1 ENHRY, CDR2 SYGVKD. Germline trimming cut 3 bases from V and 9 bases from J; bases unmatched to any gene: 17.

The CDR3 DNA sequence: TGTGCCAGCAGTGTAGCGGGAGAATCCTACGAGCAGTACTTC. Its translation: CASSVAGESYEQYF. The chain has TRBV6-1 and TRBJ2-7; TRBD2 aligns across 9 bases. Germline loops: CDR1 MNHNS, CDR2 SASEGT. The CDR3 consists of 14 residues. V lost 4 bases, J lost 1 base, and 2 bases stayed unmatched.